This TCR beta chain stems from a study of blood T cell repertoires in COVID-19. Libraries were prepared by immunoSEQ multiplex PCR; TCRdb keeps only in-frame clonotypes and omits some of them. The sample carries over 250,000 clones, 88% recorded once. V lost 4 bases, J lost 10 bases, and 7 bases stayed unmatched. The CDR3 has 14 amino acids. Germline V gene lookup returns CDR1 LGHNA and CDR2 YNFKEQ. The sequenced sample was PBMCs or T cells enriched from blood (not recorded which). The receptor comes from a woman under 40 who had recovered from COVID-19. The chain uses TRBV4-2 and TRBJ2-5; 12 nucleotides line up with TRBD2. CDR3 bases: TGTGCCAGCAGCCCGGGACTAGCGGGTCTTTTCCAGTACTTC. Amino acids: CASSPGLAGLFQYF.